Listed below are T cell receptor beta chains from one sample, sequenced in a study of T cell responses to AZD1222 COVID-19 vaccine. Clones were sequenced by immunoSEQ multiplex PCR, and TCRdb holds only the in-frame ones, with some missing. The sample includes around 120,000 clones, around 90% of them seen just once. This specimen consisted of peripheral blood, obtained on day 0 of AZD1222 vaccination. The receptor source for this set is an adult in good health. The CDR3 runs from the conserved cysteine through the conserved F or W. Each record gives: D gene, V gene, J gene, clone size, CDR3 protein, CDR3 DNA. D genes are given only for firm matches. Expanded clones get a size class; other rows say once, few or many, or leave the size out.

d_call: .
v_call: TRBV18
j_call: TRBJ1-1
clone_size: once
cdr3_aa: CASSPLEILNTEAFF
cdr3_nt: TGTGCCAGCTCACCACTTGAGATTTTGAACACTGAAGCTTTCTTT

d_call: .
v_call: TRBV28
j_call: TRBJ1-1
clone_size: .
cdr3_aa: CASNRGTEAFF
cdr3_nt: TGTGCCAGCAATCGAGGAACTGAAGCTTTCTTT

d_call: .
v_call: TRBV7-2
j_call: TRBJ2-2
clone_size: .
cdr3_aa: CASSLLGVGTGELFF
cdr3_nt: TGTGCCAGCAGCTTATTGGGAGTTGGAACCGGGGAGCTGTTTTTT

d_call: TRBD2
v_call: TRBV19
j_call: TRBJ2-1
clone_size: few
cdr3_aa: CASSTQPTSGPYNEQFF
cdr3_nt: TGTGCCAGTAGTACTCAACCGACTAGCGGGCCTTACAATGAGCAGTTCTTC

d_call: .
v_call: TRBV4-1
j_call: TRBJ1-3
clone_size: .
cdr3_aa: CASSQDLPGNTIYF
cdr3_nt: TGCGCCAGCAGCCAAGATCTTCCTGGAAACACCATATATTTT

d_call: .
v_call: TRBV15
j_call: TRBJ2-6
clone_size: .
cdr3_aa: CATSRDYRTGANVLTF
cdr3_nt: TGTGCCACCAGCAGAGATTATCGAACTGGGGCCAACGTCCTGACTTTC

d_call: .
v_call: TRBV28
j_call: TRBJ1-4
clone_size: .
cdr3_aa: CASSLSGGSKLFF
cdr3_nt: TGTGCCAGCAGTTTATCCGGGGGCTCAAAACTGTTTTTT

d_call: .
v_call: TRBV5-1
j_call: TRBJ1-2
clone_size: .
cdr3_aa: CASSLAVTTYGYTF
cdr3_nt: TGCGCCAGCAGCTTGGCGGTAACAACCTATGGCTACACCTTC

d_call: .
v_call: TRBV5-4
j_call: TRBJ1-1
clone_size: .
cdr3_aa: CASSLATGPSYTEAFF
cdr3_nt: TGTGCCAGCAGCTTGGCAACAGGGCCTTCGTACACTGAAGCTTTCTTT

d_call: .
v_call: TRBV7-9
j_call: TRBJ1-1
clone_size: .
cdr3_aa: CASSLAVTARLSAFF
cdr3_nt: TGTGCCAGCAGCTTAGCAGTGACAGCACGCCTAAGCGCTTTCTTT

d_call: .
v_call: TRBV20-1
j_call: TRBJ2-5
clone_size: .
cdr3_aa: CSAQKETQYF
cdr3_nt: TGCAGTGCTCAAAAGGAGACCCAGTACTTC

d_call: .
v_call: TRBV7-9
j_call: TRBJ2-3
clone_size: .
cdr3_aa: CASSRSQASSTDTQYF
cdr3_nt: TGTGCCAGCAGCCGATCTCAGGCATCGAGCACAGATACGCAGTATTTT